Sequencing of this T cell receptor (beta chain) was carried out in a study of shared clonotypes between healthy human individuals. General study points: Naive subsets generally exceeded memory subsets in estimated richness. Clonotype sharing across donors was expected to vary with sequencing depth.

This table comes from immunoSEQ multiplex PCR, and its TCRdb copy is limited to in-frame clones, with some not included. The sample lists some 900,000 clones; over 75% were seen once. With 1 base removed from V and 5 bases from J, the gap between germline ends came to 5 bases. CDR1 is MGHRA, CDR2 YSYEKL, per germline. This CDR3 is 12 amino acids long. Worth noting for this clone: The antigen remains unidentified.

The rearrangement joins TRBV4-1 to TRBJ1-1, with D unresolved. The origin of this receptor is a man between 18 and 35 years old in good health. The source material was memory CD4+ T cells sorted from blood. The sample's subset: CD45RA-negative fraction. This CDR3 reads CASSQVATEAFF. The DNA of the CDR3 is TGCGCCAGCAGCCAAGTTGCTACTGAAGCTTTCTTT.